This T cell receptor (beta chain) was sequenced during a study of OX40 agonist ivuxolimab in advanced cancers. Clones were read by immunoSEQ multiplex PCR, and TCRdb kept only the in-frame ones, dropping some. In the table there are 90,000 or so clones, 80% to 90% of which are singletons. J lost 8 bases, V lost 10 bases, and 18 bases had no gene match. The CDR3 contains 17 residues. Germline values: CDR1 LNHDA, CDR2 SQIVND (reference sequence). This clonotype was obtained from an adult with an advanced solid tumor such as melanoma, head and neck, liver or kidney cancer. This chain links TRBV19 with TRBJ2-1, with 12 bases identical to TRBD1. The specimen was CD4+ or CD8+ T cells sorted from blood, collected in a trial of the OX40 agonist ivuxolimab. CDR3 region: CATRTSPGQGALDEQFF. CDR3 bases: TGTGCCACCCGAACCTCGCCGGGACAGGGGGCATTGGATGAGCAGTTCTTC. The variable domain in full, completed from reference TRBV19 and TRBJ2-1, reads DGGITQSPKYLFRKEGQNVTLSCEQNLNHDAMYWYRQDPGQGLRLIYYSQIVNDFQKGDIAEGYSVSREKKESFPLTVTSAQKNPTAFYLCATRTSPGQGALDEQFFGPGTRLTVL.